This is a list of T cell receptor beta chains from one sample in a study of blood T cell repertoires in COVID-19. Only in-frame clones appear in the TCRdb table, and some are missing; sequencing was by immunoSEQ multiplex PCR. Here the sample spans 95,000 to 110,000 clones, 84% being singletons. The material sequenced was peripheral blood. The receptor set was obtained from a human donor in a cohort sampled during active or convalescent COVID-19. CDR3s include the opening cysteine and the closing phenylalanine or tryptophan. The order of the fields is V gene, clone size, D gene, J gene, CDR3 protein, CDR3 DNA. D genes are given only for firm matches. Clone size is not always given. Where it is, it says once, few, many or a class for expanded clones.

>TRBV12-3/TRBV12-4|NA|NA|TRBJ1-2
CASSQNNYGYTF
TGTGCCAGCAGTCAGAATAACTATGGCTACACCTTC
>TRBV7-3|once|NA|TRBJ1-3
CASSLICGKERYGNTIYF
TGTGCCAGCAGCTTAATTTGCGGGAAAGAAAGGTATGGAAACACCATATATTTT
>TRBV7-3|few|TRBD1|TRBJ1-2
CASRPQGAGVNGYTF
TGTGCCAGCCGCCCTCAGGGGGCCGGAGTTAACGGCTACACCTTC
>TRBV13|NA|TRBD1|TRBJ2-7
CASSTRDRGGNEQYF
TGTGCCAGCAGCACCAGGGACAGGGGAGGTAACGAGCAGTACTTC
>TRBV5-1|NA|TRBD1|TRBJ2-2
CASSYSPGQGSTGELFF
TGCGCCAGCAGCTACTCACCGGGACAGGGGTCCACCGGGGAGCTGTTTTTT
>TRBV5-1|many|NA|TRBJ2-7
CASSWDKSYEQYF
TGCGCCAGCAGTTGGGACAAGAGCTACGAGCAGTACTTC
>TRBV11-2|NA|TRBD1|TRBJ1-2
CASSRTGTGNYGYTF
TGTGCCAGCAGCCGTACCGGGACAGGCAACTATGGCTACACCTTC
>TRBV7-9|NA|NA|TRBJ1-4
CASSSPPPREGEKLFF
TGTGCCAGCAGCTCTCCTCCACCGCGGGAGGGTGAAAAACTGTTTTTT
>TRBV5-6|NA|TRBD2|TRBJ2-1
CASSRLSARDYLYNEQFF
TGTGCCAGCAGCCGCCTAAGTGCCAGGGACTACCTATACAATGAGCAGTTCTTC
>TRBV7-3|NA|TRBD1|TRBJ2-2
CASSFTGQGFGELFF
TGTGCCAGCAGCTTCACGGGACAGGGATTCGGGGAGCTGTTTTTT
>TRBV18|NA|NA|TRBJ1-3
CASSRTDWRNTIYF
TGTGCCAGCTCACGGACAGATTGGAGAAACACCATATATTTT
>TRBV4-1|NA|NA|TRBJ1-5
CASSQTGHNQPQHF
TGCGCCAGCAGCCAAACAGGGCATAATCAGCCCCAGCATTTT
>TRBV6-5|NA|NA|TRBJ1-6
CASRDPRGNSPLHF
TGTGCCAGCAGAGACCCCCGGGGGAATTCACCCCTCCACTTT
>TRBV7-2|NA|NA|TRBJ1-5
CASSLVDGGDQPQHF
TGTGCCAGCAGCTTAGTAGATGGCGGGGATCAGCCCCAGCATTTT
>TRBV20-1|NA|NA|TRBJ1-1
CSASGETEAFF
TGCAGTGCCTCAGGGGAGACTGAAGCTTTCTTT
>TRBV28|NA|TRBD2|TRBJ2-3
CASTIAGLRSDTQYF
TGTGCCAGCACGATAGCGGGGCTGAGATCAGATACGCAGTATTTT
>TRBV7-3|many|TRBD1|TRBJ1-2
CASSPPGQGVSGYTF
TGTGCCAGCAGCCCGCCGGGACAGGGGGTTTCTGGCTACACCTTC
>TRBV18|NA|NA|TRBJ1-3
CASSARQTSGNTIYF
TGTGCCAGCTCGGCTAGACAGACGTCTGGAAACACCATATATTTT
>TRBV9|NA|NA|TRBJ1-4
CASSLNTLRGEKLFF
TGTGCCAGCAGCCTTAATACCCTACGGGGGGAAAAACTGTTTTTT
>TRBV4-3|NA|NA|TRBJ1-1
CASSQGPEAFF
TGCGCCAGCAGCCAAGGGCCCGAAGCTTTCTTT
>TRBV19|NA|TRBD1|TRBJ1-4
CASSRDRDSGEKLFF
TGTGCCAGTAGTAGGGACAGGGACAGCGGTGAAAAACTGTTTTTT
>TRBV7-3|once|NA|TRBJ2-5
CASSVTRGGGETQYF
TGTGCCAGCAGCGTAACGAGGGGAGGGGGAGAGACCCAGTACTTC
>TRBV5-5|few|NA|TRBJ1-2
CASSLTEANYGYTF
TGTGCCAGCAGCTTGACAGAAGCTAACTATGGCTACACCTTC
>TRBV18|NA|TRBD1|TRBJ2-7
CASSPTSGDRGYEQYF
TGTGCCAGCTCACCAACGTCCGGTGACAGGGGGTACGAGCAGTACTTC
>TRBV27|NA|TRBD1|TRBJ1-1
CASSMGTGRAFF
TGTGCCAGCAGTATGGGGACAGGGAGGGCTTTCTTT
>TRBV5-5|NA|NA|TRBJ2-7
CASSLVGGLSSYEQYF
TGTGCCAGCAGCTTGGTTGGGGGACTGAGCTCCTACGAGCAGTACTTC
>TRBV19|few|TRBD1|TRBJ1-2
CASRGTEYGYTF
TGTGCCAGTAGGGGGACAGAATATGGCTACACCTTC
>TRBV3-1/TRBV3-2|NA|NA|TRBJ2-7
CASSHGTRTYEQYF
TGTGCCAGCAGCCACGGGACTCGAACCTACGAGCAGTACTTC
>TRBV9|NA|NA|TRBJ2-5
CASSPGRTEETQYF
TGTGCCAGCAGCCCCGGTCGGACAGAAGAGACCCAGTACTTC
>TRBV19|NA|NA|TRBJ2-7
CASSIKQGPTYLSYEQYF
TGTGCCAGTAGTATAAAACAGGGCCCTACTTATCTATCCTACGAGCAGTACTTC
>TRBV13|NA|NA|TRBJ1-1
CASIPRGGVAEAFF
TGTGCCAGCATCCCCCGGGGGGGAGTTGCTGAAGCTTTCTTT
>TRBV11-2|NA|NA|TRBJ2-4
CASSLGTIAKNIQYF
TGTGCCAGCAGCTTAGGCACAATAGCCAAAAACATTCAGTACTTC
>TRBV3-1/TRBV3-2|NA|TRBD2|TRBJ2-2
CASRQVSGTGELFF
TGTGCCAGCAGACAGGTTAGCGGGACCGGGGAGCTGTTTTTT
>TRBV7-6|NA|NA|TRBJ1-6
CASSPTGRSYNSPLHF
TGTGCCAGCAGCCCAACAGGACGGTCCTATAATTCACCCCTCCACTTT
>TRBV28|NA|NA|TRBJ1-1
CASNVGIKPFF
TGTGCCAGCAATGTGGGCATAAAGCCTTTCTTT
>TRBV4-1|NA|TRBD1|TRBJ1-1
CASSRLTGTGVGVTEAFF
TGCGCCAGCAGCCGCCTCACAGGGACAGGGGTGGGGGTCACTGAAGCTTTCTTT
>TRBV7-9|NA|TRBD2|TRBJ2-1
CASSLAGLAGGNEQFF
TGTGCCAGCAGCTTAGCGGGACTAGCGGGGGGTAATGAGCAGTTCTTC
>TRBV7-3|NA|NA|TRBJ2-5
CASSPVGAGETQYF
TGTGCCAGCAGCCCGGTTGGGGCGGGGGAGACCCAGTACTTC
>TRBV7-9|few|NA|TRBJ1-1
CASSHRGMNTEAFF
TGTGCCAGCAGCCACCGCGGGATGAACACTGAAGCTTTCTTT
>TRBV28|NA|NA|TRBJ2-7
CASSPLGAGHEQYF
TGTGCCAGCAGCCCTTTGGGGGCGGGCCACGAGCAGTACTTC
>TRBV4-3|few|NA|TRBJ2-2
CASSQTRGRSGELFF
TGCGCCAGCAGCCAAACCAGGGGGAGGTCCGGGGAGCTGTTTTTT
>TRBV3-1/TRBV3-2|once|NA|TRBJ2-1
CASSLYNEQFF
TGTGCCAGCAGCCTATACAATGAGCAGTTCTTC
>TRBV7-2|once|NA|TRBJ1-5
CASSQRGGNQPQHF
TGTGCCAGCAGCCAGCGGGGGGGAAATCAGCCCCAGCATTTT
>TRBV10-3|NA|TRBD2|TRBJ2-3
CAIGSGGADTQYF
TGTGCCATCGGTAGCGGGGGCGCAGATACGCAGTATTTT
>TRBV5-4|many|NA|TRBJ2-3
CASSPDLGGTDTQYF
TGTGCCAGCAGCCCCGACCTTGGAGGGACAGATACGCAGTATTTT
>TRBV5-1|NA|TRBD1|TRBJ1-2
CASSQGPGTGAFYGYTF
TGCGCCAGCAGCCAGGGGCCCGGGACAGGGGCGTTCTATGGCTACACCTTC
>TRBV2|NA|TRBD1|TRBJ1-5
CASSGTGGHQPQHF
TGTGCCAGCTCTGGGACAGGGGGCCATCAGCCCCAGCATTTT
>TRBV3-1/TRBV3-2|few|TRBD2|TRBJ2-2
CASSHILAGDVSNTGELFF
TGTGCCAGCAGCCATATCTTAGCGGGGGATGTCTCGAACACCGGGGAGCTGTTTTTT
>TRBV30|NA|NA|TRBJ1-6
CAWSVQPGSYSPLHF
TGTGCCTGGAGTGTACAGCCAGGGTCCTATTCACCCCTCCACTTT